This T cell receptor beta chain was documented in a study of monozygotic twins with inflammatory bowel disease (dated by TCRdb to the late 2010s). For the wider study: The complete study included about 30 monozygotic twin pairs: 19 IBD-discordant Danish pairs and nine German pairs, of which four were IBD-concordant and five were IBD-discordant. Within discordant pairs, disease-associated traits were sought mainly by comparing IBD patients with their genetically identical healthy co-twins. Each individual had, on average, about 151 000 unique TCRalpha sequences and 181 000 unique TCRbeta sequences available for analysis. Results and caveats for the whole study, not just this receptor: The results gave no support for a single strong signal or clonotype linked to IBD. Compared with healthy twins, IBD patients had fewer clonotypes in common with other individuals, a difference most pronounced in patients showing signs of disease activity. Distinction between different T cell subtypes could not be achieved in the analysis. Background noise and inter-individual variability may have been introduced into the repertoires by the differing immunosuppressive treatments among patients. IBD patients had lower TCRbeta repertoire diversity, measured by the inverse Simpson index, than their healthy co-twins. Repertoire similarity did not differ between concordant and discordant twins, which could be due to limited statistical power.

From each donor, an approximately 2.3 ml peripheral blood sample was collected into PAXgene tubes and kept at -80 degrees C. Total RNA was isolated from whole blood with the PAXgene blood miRNA kit on an automated QIAcube, without T cell sorting. Peripheral blood from monozygotic twin pairs concordant or discordant for inflammatory bowel disease was subjected to deep TCRalpha and TCRbeta repertoire profiling with unique molecular barcoding. Smoking habits were recorded for all twin pairs, and individuals were classified as current, former or never smokers. The CDR3 contains 15 residues, cysteine and phenylalanine counted. No DNA is recorded. CDR1 is given as SGHTS and CDR2 as YDEGEE, both from the germline V gene. The library came from 5' RACE. For each TCR library, around 3,800 ng of total RNA was used. For each sample, cDNA synthesis with SMARTScribe reverse transcriptase was split into eight separate reactions. Unique molecular identifiers containing a 6-nucleotide sample barcode were introduced through template switching during cDNA synthesis. TCRalpha and TCRbeta cDNA was amplified in two nested PCRs of about 17 and 10 cycles, and bead purification was carried out after each PCR. Before amplification, the cDNA was treated with uracil DNA-glycosylase and purified using the QIAquick PCR purification kit. In the second PCR, Illumina TruSeq-compatible adapters and sample-specific barcodes were added. TapeStation and Qubit were used to check library quality and concentration, and 4.5 to 5 ng of each library was pooled. Pooled libraries were sequenced on an Illumina HiSeq2500 single-index Rapid Run with 2 x 100 bp reads and custom sequencing primers. For the original study's pipeline: UMI-based consensus assembly with MiGEC version 1.2.6 was used to correct PCR and sequencing errors. MiXCR version 2.1.1 was used to carry out V(D)J alignment, clonotype assembly and CDR3 extraction. To normalise gene usage, clonotype sharing and MAIT/NKT TCR abundance, the top 1000, 10 000 and 20 000 clonotypes in each sample were analysed. Diversity was computed as the inverse Simpson index with the vegan R package after downsampling to 27 000 UMIs. Paired Mann-Whitney U tests on discordant twin pairs were used, with Benjamini-Hochberg multiple-testing correction. After the reads were reprocessed by TCRdb, one entry was made per CDR3 protein sequence, with no DNA. The V and J calls and clone size are TCRdb's, not the authors'. The sample's records list over 200,000 distinct CDR3 sequences. 1.5% to 2% of the sample rests with the top ten.

Worth noting for this clonotype: Its specific antigen is unknown.

The receptor's source is a human donor with ulcerative colitis or Crohn's disease, or a healthy co-twin of an affected twin (not recorded which). The chain links TRBV5-8 with TRBJ2-4; TCRdb designates TRBD1, a call that cannot be tested without DNA. Specimen: blood. CDR3 protein: CASSSWGGQGNIQYF.